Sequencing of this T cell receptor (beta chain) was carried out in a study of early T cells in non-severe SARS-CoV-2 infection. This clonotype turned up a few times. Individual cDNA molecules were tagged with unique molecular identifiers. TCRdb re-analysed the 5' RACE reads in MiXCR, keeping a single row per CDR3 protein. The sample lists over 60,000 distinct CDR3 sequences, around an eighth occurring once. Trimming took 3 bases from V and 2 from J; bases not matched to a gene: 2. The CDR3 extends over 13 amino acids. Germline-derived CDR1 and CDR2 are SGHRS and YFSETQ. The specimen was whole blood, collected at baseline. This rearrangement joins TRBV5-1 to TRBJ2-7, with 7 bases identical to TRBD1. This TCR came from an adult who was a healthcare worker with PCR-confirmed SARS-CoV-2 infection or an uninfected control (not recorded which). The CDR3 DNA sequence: TGCGCCAGCAGCTGGGACAGACCCTACGAGCAGTACTTC. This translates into CASSWDRPYEQYF.